Given below is one T cell receptor (beta chain) in context. This entry comes from a study of blood T cell repertoires in COVID-19. Across the study: Collection of acute and convalescent COVID-19 samples took place in the United States, Italy and Spain. Nucleic acid was either cDNA or gDNA, and it came from T cells, B-cell-depleted T cells, or PBMCs.

Source study methods: By means of reference gene primer amplification, nucleated cell counts were estimated. The method was immunoSEQ multiplex PCR; TCRdb's version includes in-frame clones alone and lacks a portion of them. From that table come the V and J calls and clone size; the DNA was used to work out D and trimming. The sample lists 90,000 to 150,000 clones; over 65% were seen once. The ends lost 3 bases at V and 9 bases at J; junction bases unmatched: 10. The CDR3 runs 15 residues. Germline V gene lookup returns CDR1 LGHNA and CDR2 YNFKEQ. V gene TRBV4-2 combines with J gene TRBJ2-1; 8 positions match TRBD2. This TCR came from a man in his 70s with acute or convalescent COVID-19. Sequenced input: peripheral blood. The CDR3 protein is CASSQPAGAGSEQFF. DNA for the CDR3: TGTGCCAGCAGCCAGCCAGCGGGGGCCGGAAGTGAGCAGTTCTTC.